The 5 T cell receptor beta chains below come from one sample, sequenced in a study of cytomegalovirus exposure and HLA in healthy donors. The PCR was carried out with 60 Vbeta primers and 13 Jbeta primers. Sequenced by immunoSEQ multiplex PCR; TCRdb stores in-frame clones only, minus some. The sample includes some 120,000 clones, more than 70% seen only once; the top ten take over 1%. The sample consisted of PBMCs. Receptors were obtained from a human donor in good health.

This clone was seen just once. This chain joins TRBV27 and TRBJ2-7, with TRBD1 as a possible D gene (6 bases). Germline V lookup: CDR1 MNHEY, CDR2 SMNVEV (reference sequence). This CDR3 region has 13 residues. Trimming removed 5 bases at V and 4 bases at J, with 12 bases between. CDR3 bases: TGTGCCAGCAGTCCACAGGGAACGTACGAGCAGTACTTC. Its translation: CASSPQGTYEQYF.

This sequence joins TRBV7-2 and TRBJ1-4; tentatively, D is TRBD1 (6 bases). V dropped 6 bases and J dropped 5 bases, with 19 bases sitting between them. Germline loops: CDR1 SGHTA, CDR2 FQGNSA. The CDR3 has 16 residues. The CDR3: CASSPNYRAQNEKLFF. CDR3 DNA sequence: TGTGCCAGCAGTCCAAACTACAGGGCCCAAAATGAAAAACTGTTTTTT.

This clone appeared a few times. The chain joins TRBV4-2 to TRBJ2-1; a weak D match, TRBD2 (6 bases). This CDR3 spans 16 amino acids. V was clipped by 6 bases and J by 0 bases, with 15 bases between them. From germline, CDR1 is LGHNA and CDR2 YNFKEQ. CDR3 region: CASSSSAYSSYNEQFF. The CDR3 nucleotides are TGTGCCAGCAGTTCTAGCGCCTACAGCTCCTACAATGAGCAGTTCTTC.

This chain joins TRBV14 and TRBJ2-1, with 10 bases fitting TRBD2. J gave up 9 bases and V 3 bases, and 8 bases lay outside the gene matches. This CDR3 contains 15 residues. In germline, CDR1 is SGHDN, CDR2 FVKESK. This chain's CDR3 is CASSQQRGGRSEQFF. In nucleotides, the CDR3 is TGTGCCAGCAGCCAGCAGCGGGGGGGCCGGAGTGAGCAGTTCTTC.

The chain links TRBV5-5 to TRBJ1-1, with D perhaps TRBD1 (6 bases). V was clipped by 4 bases and J by 5 bases, with 24 bases between them. The germline V gene encodes CDR1 SGHKS and CDR2 YYEKEE (reference sequence). CDR3 size: 17 residues. The CDR3 sequence is CASSPPPGQLTGTEAFF. The CDR3 coding sequence is TGTGCCAGCAGCCCCCCCCCGGGACAACTAACGGGGACTGAAGCTTTCTTT.